These T cell receptor beta chains were read from a single sample in a study of cytomegalovirus exposure and HLA in healthy donors. This table comes from immunoSEQ multiplex PCR, and its TCRdb copy is limited to in-frame clones, with some not included. The data contain approximately 170,000 clones, 70% to 75% of them singletons. Sequenced: PBMCs. These receptors came from a man aged 25 to 40 in good health and CMV-seropositive. Each CDR3 is given with its conserved first and last residue. A D gene is named only where the DNA matches it firmly. Only part of the rows carry a size: once, few, many, or a class if the clone is expanded.

clone_size	v_call	j_call	d_call	cdr3_aa	cdr3_nt
few	TRBV7-3	TRBJ2-7	TRBD2	CASSTAGTSGYEQYF	TGTGCCAGCAGCACAGCCGGGACTAGCGGATACGAGCAGTACTTC
-	TRBV7-2	TRBJ2-5	-	CASSLAMVATRETQYF	TGTGCCAGCAGCTTAGCGATGGTAGCGACAAGAGAGACCCAGTACTTC
-	TRBV13	TRBJ1-1	-	CASSLRQIEAFF	TGTGCCAGCAGCCTGCGACAGATTGAAGCTTTCTTT
few	TRBV11-2	TRBJ2-5	TRBD1	CASSTLGNRGETQYF	TGTGCCAGCAGCACATTGGGTAACAGGGGGGAGACCCAGTACTTC
-	TRBV27	TRBJ2-4	TRBD1	CASSLSTGVDIQYF	TGTGCCAGCAGTCTATCAACAGGGGTGGACATTCAGTACTTC
-	TRBV27	TRBJ2-3	TRBD2	CASSSSSRTGGRTDTQYF	TGTGCTAGCAGTTCCTCTTCCCGTACGGGGGGGCGCACAGATACGCAGTATTTT
-	TRBV4-1	TRBJ2-2	TRBD2	CASSQSSSGGAAGELFF	TGCGCCAGCAGCCAGTCCTCTAGCGGGGGGGCCGCCGGGGAGCTGTTTTTT
-	TRBV28	TRBJ2-7	-	CASRTRWNEQYF	TGTGCCAGCAGAACGAGGTGGAACGAGCAGTACTTC
-	TRBV6-6	TRBJ2-7	TRBD2	CASRPGLAAEGAEQYF	TGTGCCAGCAGACCGGGACTAGCGGCCGAGGGAGCCGAGCAGTACTTC
-	TRBV19	TRBJ2-7	TRBD1	CASSIGTGSYEQYF	TGTGCCAGTAGTATAGGGACAGGGAGCTACGAGCAGTACTTC
few	TRBV7-9	TRBJ2-7	TRBD1	CASSTGTGGIEQYF	TGTGCCAGCAGCACCGGGACAGGGGGAATCGAGCAGTACTTC
few	TRBV19	TRBJ2-2	-	CASSMRGTGELFF	TGTGCCAGTAGTATGAGAGGAACCGGGGAGCTGTTTTTT
-	TRBV19	TRBJ1-5	TRBD1	CASRKTGTYQPQHF	TGTGCCAGTAGGAAGACAGGGACCTATCAGCCCCAGCATTTT
-	TRBV6-6	TRBJ1-2	TRBD1	CASSYSDRVGGYTF	TGTGCCAGCAGTTACTCGGACAGGGTTGGCGGCTACACCTTC
-	TRBV5-1	TRBJ2-7	TRBD2	CASSSGTSVSYEQYF	TGCGCCAGCAGCTCCGGGACTAGCGTCTCCTACGAGCAGTACTTC
-	TRBV6-5	TRBJ2-7	-	CASSYRGSYEQYF	TGTGCCAGCAGTTACAGGGGCTCCTACGAGCAGTACTTC
-	TRBV11-2	TRBJ2-1	TRBD2	CASSLGLAGRDEQFF	TGTGCCAGCAGCTTAGGACTAGCGGGAAGGGATGAGCAGTTCTTC
-	TRBV5-4	TRBJ1-2	TRBD1	CASSLGQGKGGYTF	TGTGCCAGCAGCTTGGGACAGGGCAAGGGTGGCTACACCTTC
-	TRBV27	TRBJ1-2	-	CASSLMGGERGYTF	TGTGCCAGCAGTTTGATGGGGGGGGAAAGGGGCTACACCTTC
-	TRBV5-8	TRBJ2-1	TRBD1	CASSSFRQGGSYNEQFF	TGTGCCAGCAGCTCCTTTCGACAGGGGGGTTCCTACAATGAGCAGTTCTTC
few	TRBV5-4	TRBJ2-5	-	CASSYRATGQETQYF	TGTGCCAGCAGCTATCGGGCGACAGGACAAGAGACCCAGTACTTC
once	TRBV2	TRBJ1-4	TRBD1	CASSPGQEGEKLFF	TGTGCCAGCAGCCCGGGACAGGAGGGTGAAAAACTGTTTTTT
-	TRBV4-2	TRBJ1-4	TRBD1	CAIGGQNEKLFF	TGTGCCATAGGGGGACAGAATGAAAAACTGTTTTTT
once	TRBV6-5	TRBJ2-2	TRBD1	CASNRQGAGELFF	TGTGCCAGCAACCGACAGGGGGCCGGGGAGCTGTTTTTT
-	TRBV29-1	TRBJ2-3	TRBD1	CSVEVGQGSYYTQYF	TGCAGCGTTGAAGTCGGACAGGGTTCATATTATACGCAGTATTTT
-	TRBV27	TRBJ1-1	-	CASSLGMTVNTEAFF	TGTGCCAGCAGTTTAGGGATGACAGTGAACACTGAAGCTTTCTTT
few	TRBV7-3	TRBJ2-5	TRBD1	CASSRQGQETQYF	TGTGCCAGCAGCAGACAGGGCCAAGAGACCCAGTACTTC
-	TRBV29-1	TRBJ1-1	-	CSVAGQNTEAFF	TGCAGCGTTGCGGGACAGAACACTGAAGCTTTCTTT
-	TRBV7-2	TRBJ2-7	TRBD1	CASSLERTGQGSYEQYF	TGTGCCAGCAGCTTAGAGAGGACGGGACAGGGCTCCTACGAGCAGTACTTC
-	TRBV6-6	TRBJ1-1	-	CASSYRQVNTEAFF	TGTGCCAGCAGTTATAGACAGGTGAACACTGAAGCTTTCTTT
once	TRBV10-3	TRBJ1-5	TRBD1	CAIRAGGSESNQPQHF	TGTGCCATCAGGGCAGGGGGCTCGGAGAGCAATCAGCCCCAGCATTTT
-	TRBV5-1	TRBJ2-3	TRBD1	CASSSTGPDTQYF	TGCGCCAGCAGCTCGACAGGGCCAGATACGCAGTATTTT
-	TRBV9	TRBJ1-2	-	CASSPDRNYGYTF	TGTGCCAGCAGCCCCGACAGGAACTATGGCTACACCTTC
-	TRBV25-1	TRBJ2-7	TRBD1	CASSETGISYEQYF	TGCGCCAGCAGTGAGACAGGGATCTCCTACGAGCAGTACTTC
once	TRBV5-1	TRBJ2-1	TRBD2	CASSLRRLAGLNEQFF	TGCGCCAGCAGCTTGCGAAGACTAGCGGGACTCAATGAGCAGTTCTTC
-	TRBV28	TRBJ2-3	TRBD2	CASSLGLAGWAASTDTQYF	TGTGCCAGCAGTTTGGGACTAGCAGGTTGGGCGGCTAGCACAGATACGCAGTATTTT
-	TRBV15	TRBJ1-2	TRBD1	CATTLGQGYGYTF	TGTGCCACTACTCTAGGACAGGGCTATGGCTACACCTTC
-	TRBV5-1	TRBJ1-2	-	CASSLVAGRDRYGYTF	TGCGCCAGCAGCTTGGTGGCAGGGAGGGATAGGTATGGCTACACCTTC
-	TRBV5-1	TRBJ1-4	-	CASSLDGVGEKLFF	TGCGCCAGCAGCTTGGACGGGGTGGGCGAAAAACTGTTTTTT
-	TRBV27	TRBJ1-4	TRBD1	CASSSPGQPNEKLFF	TGTGCCAGCAGTTCCCCGGGACAGCCCAATGAAAAACTGTTTTTT
-	TRBV4-3	TRBJ1-5	TRBD1	CASSQRPTGNQPQHF	TGCGCCAGCAGCCAACGACCGACAGGGAATCAGCCCCAGCATTTT
once	TRBV5-1	TRBJ2-3	TRBD2	CASSLSGLAGPDTQYF	TGCGCCAGCAGCTTGTCCGGACTAGCGGGCCCAGATACGCAGTATTTT
-	TRBV2	TRBJ2-5	TRBD1	CASHRDSQETQYF	TGTGCCAGCCACAGGGACAGCCAAGAGACCCAGTACTTC
-	TRBV7-3	TRBJ2-1	TRBD1	CASSLNRGPPGANEQFF	TGTGCCAGCAGCTTAAACAGGGGGCCCCCAGGGGCTAATGAGCAGTTCTTC
-	TRBV4-3	TRBJ2-1	TRBD2	CASSQVAGVWNEQFF	TGCGCCAGCAGCCAAGTAGCGGGAGTCTGGAATGAGCAGTTCTTC
-	TRBV2	TRBJ2-3	TRBD2	CASSLAGGRPNTDTQYF	TGTGCCAGCAGCCTAGCGGGGGGGCGTCCAAATACAGATACGCAGTATTTT
-	TRBV7-9	TRBJ2-3	TRBD2	CSSSSGTSGFTDTQYF	TGTTCCAGCAGCTCTGGGACTAGCGGATTCACAGATACGCAGTATTTT
-	TRBV6-5	TRBJ1-1	-	CASSYYGNTNTEAFF	TGTGCCAGCAGTTACTATGGCAACACGAACACTGAAGCTTTCTTT
few	TRBV28	TRBJ2-2	TRBD2	CAITQTSGHTGELFF	TGTGCCATCACGCAGACTAGCGGGCACACCGGGGAGCTGTTTTTT
-	TRBV9	TRBJ2-3	-	CASSADGTGAMRDTQYF	TGTGCCAGCAGCGCCGATGGGACGGGAGCCATGAGAGATACGCAGTATTTT
-	TRBV27	TRBJ2-6	TRBD1	CASSPGQGLGGANVLTF	TGTGCCAGCAGTCCCGGACAGGGATTAGGAGGGGCCAACGTCCTGACTTTC
-	TRBV5-1	TRBJ2-7	TRBD1	CASRTNRGAYEQYF	TGCGCCAGCAGGACCAACAGGGGAGCCTACGAGCAGTACTTC
-	TRBV19	TRBJ2-2	TRBD2	CASSPGLAGTGELFF	TGTGCCAGTAGTCCGGGACTAGCGGGGACCGGGGAGCTGTTTTTT